This entry lists 22 T cell receptor beta chains sequenced from one sample in a study of early stage breast cancer tumors. Clones were read by immunoSEQ multiplex PCR, and TCRdb kept only the in-frame ones, dropping some. The repertoire holds tens of thousands of clones, with 75% to 80% as singletons. The source material was blood. The receptors here all came from a person aged 55 to 75 with breast cancer.

V and J are TRBV7-9 and TRBJ2-3, with D perhaps matching TRBD2 (6 bases). Germline CDR1 SEHNR, CDR2 FQNEAQ (reference sequence). Between the trimmed V and J ends, which lost 3 bases and 5 bases, there was a span of 9 bases. The CDR3 covers 13 residues. CDR3 bases: TGTGCCAGCAGCTTCGGAGGGCAAGATACGCAGTATTTT. It encodes CASSFGGQDTQYF.

J is TRBJ1-5 and V is TRBV29-1, with a tentative D call TRBD1 (6 bases). This CDR3 is 13 amino acids long. In germline, CDR1 is SQVTM, CDR2 ANQGSEA. Trimming cost V 4 bases and J 5 bases, with 12 bases left between them. DNA for the CDR3: TGCAGCGTTGGCCGGGGGGCAGATCAGCCCCAGCATTTT. Amino acid sequence: CSVGRGADQPQHF.

The V call is TRBV2, the J call TRBJ1-4; TRBD1 is a possible D gene (6 bases). V lost 6 bases, J lost 8 bases, and 16 bases lay in between. The CDR3 extends over 14 amino acids. The germline gives CDR1 SNHLY, CDR2 FYNNEI. Here the CDR3 reads CASSAAGTGEKLFF. CDR3 DNA: TGTGCCAGCAGCGCCGCGGGAACAGGGGAAAAACTGTTTTTT.

About this clone: Germline and junction disagree at one end, which may indicate a read error. This rearrangement joins TRBV5-1 to TRBJ1-5; tentatively, D is TRBD1 (6 bases). The CDR3 spans 15 residues. The germline V gene encodes CDR1 SGHRS and CDR2 YFSETQ. The CDR3 reads CASSLVGGYNQPQHF. In DNA form, the CDR3 reads TGTGCCAGCAGCTTGGTTGGGGGCTACAATCAGCCCCAGCATTTT.

The V and J genes are TRBV19 and TRBJ2-5, with D possibly matching TRBD2 (5 bases). With 5 bases removed from V and 9 bases from J, the gap between germline ends came to 22 bases. The CDR3 is 15 amino acids. The V gene's germline CDR1 is LNHDA and CDR2 SQIVND (reference sequence). CDR3 region: CASSFATSGTGAQYF. Here the CDR3 DNA reads TGTGCCAGTAGTTTCGCCACCTCGGGCACCGGGGCCCAGTACTTC.

The rearrangement links TRBV14 to TRBJ1-5; D may be TRBD1 (5 bases). V lost 3 bases to trimming and J lost 7 bases, with 19 bases between them. The CDR3 has 16 amino acids. The germline gives CDR1 SGHDN, CDR2 FVKESK. CDR3 sequence (DNA): TGTGCCAGCAGCCAGGTGGTAGGGGCGGGAGGCCAGCCCCAGCATTTT. Amino acid sequence: CASSQVVGAGGQPQHF.

This clone has a handful of counts. The rearrangement links TRBV15 to TRBJ1-4; possibly TRBD1 for D (5 bases). Germline V gene lookup returns CDR1 LNHNV and CDR2 YYDKDF (reference sequence). CDR3 size: 14 residues. V was clipped by 8 bases and J by 3 bases, with 13 bases between them. This CDR3 is CATSREGANEKLFF. Written as DNA, the CDR3 is TGTGCCACCTCCAGGGAAGGGGCTAATGAAAAACTGTTTTTT. The whole variable domain, filled in from reference TRBV15 and TRBJ1-4, reads DAMVIQNPRYQVTQFGKPVTLSCSQTLNHNVMYWYQQKSSQAPKLLFHYYDKDFNNEADTPDNFQSRRPNTSFCFLDIRSPGLGDTAMYLCATSREGANEKLFFGSGTQLSVL.

The genes are TRBV2 and TRBJ1-1; D ambiguous. The CDR3 is 13 residues long. Germline V gives CDR1 SNHLY, CDR2 FYNNEI. V was pared by 11 bases and J by 4 bases, with 17 bases between. The CDR3 DNA is TGTGCCGCTCAAAGGGCGTGGGGCACTGAAGCTTTCTTT. It encodes CAAQRAWGTEAFF.

This clone occurred once. The V call is TRBV5-1, the J call TRBJ2-1; 7 bases map to TRBD2. After removal of 7 bases from V and 9 bases from J, the junction contained 7 bases not matched to a gene. The CDR3 totals 12 residues. Per germline, CDR1 SGHRS and CDR2 YFSETQ. The chain's CDR3 is CASGEPGGEQFF. CDR3 sequence (DNA): TGCGCCAGCGGGGAACCGGGAGGTGAGCAGTTCTTC.

The chain joins TRBV29-1 to TRBJ1-2, with D possibly TRBD1 on 6 matching bases. CDR1 is SQVTM and CDR2 is ANQGSEA in the germline V gene. The V gene lost 3 bases and the J gene lost 2 bases, with 10 bases spanning the gap. The CDR3 length is 13 residues. The CDR3 DNA sequence: TGCAGCGTTGATGACAGGTTAAACTATGGCTACACCTTC. Residues: CSVDDRLNYGYTF.

This clone was detected a few times. This rearrangement joins TRBV7-2 to TRBJ2-7, with a weak D call TRBD2 (7 bases). Germline-derived CDR1 and CDR2 are SGHTA and FQGNSA. The V and J ends lost 3 bases and 2 bases respectively, with 17 bases between them. The CDR3 spans 16 residues. The CDR3: CASSLMAGALTYEQYF. CDR3 sequence (DNA): TGTGCCAGCAGCTTGATGGCGGGGGCCTTGACCTACGAGCAGTACTTC.

In its sample, this clone was seen a few times. The gene calls are TRBV2 and TRBJ1-2, with D possibly TRBD1 on 5 matching bases. Germline CDR1 is SNHLY and CDR2 is FYNNEI. Between the trimmed V and J ends, which lost 4 bases and 6 bases, there was a span of 9 bases. This CDR3 has 12 amino acids. The CDR3 loop is CASSVRDNGYTF. The CDR3 DNA is TGTGCCAGCAGTGTCAGGGATAATGGCTACACCTTC.

This chain connects TRBV10-2 to TRBJ2-3; TRBD2 matches at 12 bases. CDR1 WSHSY and CDR2 SAAADI come from the germline V gene. This CDR3 spans 23 amino acids. Trimming at V came to 0 bases and at J to 0 bases, leaving 19 bases not matched to a gene. The CDR3 is CASSESPLLAGGQTHSSTDTQYF. CDR3 DNA sequence: TGCGCCAGCAGTGAGTCTCCTCTACTAGCGGGAGGACAAACCCATTCTAGCACAGATACGCAGTATTTT.

This chain connects TRBV9 to TRBJ1-2; D is unclear. CDR1 and CDR2 from the germline V gene are SGDLS and YYNGEE. The ends were cut back, 4 bases at V and 3 bases at J, with 13 bases in the middle. CDR3 length: 14 amino acids. The CDR3 nucleotides read TGTGCCAGCAGCCCTGCGAGGGCTGACTATGGCTACACCTTC. Amino acids: CASSPARADYGYTF.

This chain uses TRBV6-1 with TRBJ2-7; 7 positions match TRBD1. The CDR3 has 15 amino acids. V lost 0 bases to trimming and J lost 5 bases; unmatched junction nucleotides: 7. Looked up from germline, CDR1 is MNHNS and CDR2 is SASEGT. CDR3 protein: CASSEATDRVDEQYF. The DNA for the CDR3 is TGTGCCAGCAGTGAAGCCACAGACAGGGTAGACGAGCAGTACTTC.

This clone occurred a few times. The chain combines TRBV19 with TRBJ2-5; TRBD2 might be the D (6 bases). Germline CDR1 and CDR2: LNHDA and SQIVND (reference sequence). This CDR3 spans 13 amino acids. V shed 4 bases and J shed 9 bases, with 15 bases lying between them. The CDR3 reads CASSTTSRAAQYF. CDR3 nucleotide sequence: TGTGCCAGTAGTACGACTAGTCGAGCGGCCCAGTACTTC.

This clone appeared once. The chain couples TRBV4-1 to TRBJ2-5; 12 nucleotides line up with TRBD2. V shed 0 bases and J 5 bases; nucleotides not matched to a gene: 13. The CDR3 spans 19 residues. Germline lookup yields CDR1 MGHRA and CDR2 YSYEKL. CDR3 sequence: CASSQERKLAGGRRETQYF. The CDR3 DNA is TGCGCCAGCAGCCAAGAGCGGAAACTAGCGGGGGGCCGCCGGGAGACCCAGTACTTC.

The V and J genes are TRBV4-1 and TRBJ1-5; D unclear. Trimming stripped 0 bases from V and 0 bases from J, with 9 bases between. This CDR3 region has 16 residues. CDR1 is MGHRA and CDR2 is YSYEKL in the germline V gene. In DNA form, the CDR3 reads TGCGCCAGCAGCCAAGAATTCGGTCGTAGCAATCAGCCCCAGCATTTT. Residues: CASSQEFGRSNQPQHF.

The rearrangement uses TRBV5-4 and TRBJ2-7; D is undetermined. The CDR3 runs 12 residues. Per germline, CDR1 SGHNT and CDR2 YYREEE (reference sequence). Trimming cost V 4 bases and J 5 bases, with 10 bases left between them. The DNA of the CDR3 is TGTGCCAGCAGCCCCCTTAAGAACGAGCAGTACTTC. Translation gives CASSPLKNEQYF. The whole variable domain, remainder taken from reference TRBV5-4 and TRBJ2-7, is ETGVTQSPTHLIKTRGQQVTLRCSSQSGHNTVSWYQQALGQGPQFIFQYYREEENGRGNFPPRFSGLQFPNYSSELNVNALELDDSALYLCASSPLKNEQYFGPGTRLTVT.

This chain joins TRBV2 and TRBJ1-2; possibly TRBD1 for D (6 bases). V was shortened by 2 bases and J by 8 bases, with 12 bases between the two germline ends. The CDR3 has 13 residues. Germline values: CDR1 SNHLY, CDR2 FYNNEI. The CDR3 coding sequence is TGTGCCAGCAGTGAATATCCGGGGGGCGGCTACACCTTC. Encoded protein: CASSEYPGGGYTF.

This clone was observed a few times. The J gene is TRBJ2-2, the V gene TRBV4-1; D might be TRBD1 (5 bases). The germline CDR1 and CDR2 sequences are MGHRA and YSYEKL. The CDR3 is 15 amino acids. V lost 3 bases and J lost 1, with 9 bases in between. The CDR3 DNA follows: TGCGCCAGCAGCCATTATGGACAGAACACCGGGGAGCTGTTTTTT. Protein: CASSHYGQNTGELFF.

This clone occurred a few times. This sequence joins TRBV2 and TRBJ2-7; 10 bases agree with TRBD1. V lost 7 bases to trimming and J lost 4 bases; unmatched junction nucleotides: 4. The V gene's germline CDR1 is SNHLY and CDR2 FYNNEI. The CDR3 contains 13 residues. The CDR3 bases are TGTGCCAGCATGGGGGGACAGGGGTACGAGCAGTACTTC. This gives the protein CASMGGQGYEQYF.